This TCR beta chain stems from a study of blood T cell repertoires in COVID-19. At the level of the study: Collection of acute and convalescent COVID-19 samples took place in the United States, Italy and Spain. The cDNA or gDNA used as material had been derived from T cells, B-cell-depleted T cells, or PBMCs.

V lost 4 bases and J lost 5, with 8 bases in between. This CDR3 contains 12 residues. Germline loops: CDR1 SGHNT, CDR2 YENEEA. The authors' processing: The authors estimated nucleated cell counts from reference gene primer amplification. Here immunoSEQ multiplex PCR was the method, and the copy in TCRdb shows in-frame clones only, minus some. That table gives V, J and clone size, and the DNA gave D and trimming. Found here are about 200,000 clones, 86% of them singletons; the top ten hold 0.75% to 0.95%. The specimen sequenced was peripheral blood. The chain carries TRBV11-3 and TRBJ2-5; possibly TRBD1 for D (6 bases). This TCR derives from a woman aged 70-85 years with acute or convalescent COVID-19. For the CDR3, the DNA is TGTGCCAGCAGCTCTACAGGGGAGACCCAGTACTTC. Encoded protein: CASSSTGETQYF.